One sample yielded the 6 T cell receptor beta chains listed below, sequenced in a study of blood T cell repertoires in COVID-19. Sequencing was performed with immunoSEQ multiplex PCR; in TCRdb, only in-frame clones are kept and a portion is missing. The sample has more than 85,000 clones, roughly four fifths seen once. Sequencing input: peripheral blood. These receptors all stem from a woman aged 55-70 years with acute or convalescent COVID-19.

This chain uses TRBV9 with TRBJ2-5, with D hard to call. The CDR3 runs 13 residues. Germline-derived CDR1 and CDR2 are SGDLS and YYNGEE. The V gene lost 4 bases and the J gene lost 0 bases, with 7 bases spanning the gap. The CDR3 DNA follows: TGTGCCAGCAGCCAGGTTGACCAAGAGACCCAGTACTTC. This gives the protein CASSQVDQETQYF.

V usage is TRBV30 and J usage is TRBJ1-2; no clear D. CDR3 size: 14 residues. Germline V gives CDR1 GTSNPN, CDR2 SVGIG (reference sequence). The germline V and J ends were trimmed by 7 bases and 0 bases, with 15 bases remaining between them. Here the CDR3 DNA reads TGTGCCTCCAATTCCCTTAGCGCTAACTATGGCTACACCTTC. Translation: CASNSLSANYGYTF.

CDR3 residues: CASSLTSGASDTQYF. The CDR3 DNA reads TGTGCCAGTAGTTTAACTAGCGGGGCCTCAGATACGCAGTATTTT. The V gene is TRBV19, the J gene TRBJ2-3, with TRBD2 identical over 10 bases. Trimming took 5 bases from V and 4 from J; bases not matched to a gene: 6. The CDR3 has 15 amino acids. Per the germline V gene, CDR1 is LNHDA and CDR2 is SQIVND (reference sequence).

V and J are TRBV7-9 and TRBJ1-2; D not certain. The CDR3 spans 16 residues. Trimming stripped 4 bases from V and 4 bases from J, with 19 bases between. Germline loops: CDR1 SEHNR, CDR2 FQNEAQ (reference sequence). The CDR3 DNA reads as TGTGCCAGCAGCTCTGCGGGAGAACCAACGACCTATGGCTACACCTTC. This gives the protein CASSSAGEPTTYGYTF.

The chain is built from TRBV30 and TRBJ1-5, with a possible D match to TRBD1 (6 bases). Trimming took off 1 base at V and 9 bases at J, with 13 bases between the two ends. Germline CDR1 and CDR2: GTSNPN and SVGIG (reference sequence). The CDR3 is 13 residues long. The CDR3 loop is CAWSAGTRRPQHF. CDR3 coding DNA: TGTGCCTGGAGTGCCGGGACACGGCGGCCCCAGCATTTT.

The rearrangement uses TRBV7-9 and TRBJ2-1, with 10 bases fitting TRBD1. The CDR3 consists of 15 residues. The germline CDR1 and CDR2 sequences are SEHNR and FQNEAQ (reference sequence). V trimming: 3 bases; J trimming: 9 bases; junction bases outside the gene matches: 8. The CDR3 protein is CASSFRDRGRLEQFF. The CDR3 coding sequence is TGTGCCAGCAGCTTTCGAGACAGGGGGCGCCTTGAGCAGTTCTTC.